The 19 T cell receptor beta chains given below trace back to one sample, sequenced in a study of T-cell reconstitution after alpha-beta-depleted transplantation in children. It was with unique molecular identifiers that the TCRbeta library was prepared. TCRdb fed the PCR reads into MiXCR, producing one record per CDR3 protein. The sample lists 150,000 to 250,000 distinct CDR3 sequences; 5% to 7.5% were seen once. The material sequenced was PBMCs, taken before TCRalphabeta/CD19-depleted stem cell transplant. The origin of the receptors is a girl under three years old with combined immunodeficiency, due to receive a stem cell transplant.

This clonotype was seen at least ten times. The chain employs TRBV10-3 and TRBJ2-3; the D gene is possibly TRBD2 (5 bases). The CDR3 runs to 16 residues. Per germline, CDR1 ENHRY and CDR2 SYGVKD. Trimming stripped 4 bases from V and 4 bases from J, with 18 bases between. The CDR3 protein is CAISASASLSPDTQYF. CDR3 in DNA: TGTGCCATCAGTGCCTCGGCTAGCCTGAGTCCAGATACGCAGTATTTT.

This clonotype was recorded many times. The CDR3 coding sequence is TGTGCCAGCACCACCGCGGGAGGGCTTCCCAACTCCTACAATGAGCAGTTCTTC. Its translation is CASTTAGGLPNSYNEQFF. This rearrangement joins TRBV9 to TRBJ2-1; 9 positions agree with TRBD2. Germline lookup yields CDR1 SGDLS and CDR2 YYNGEE. With V trimmed by 6 bases and J by 0 bases, 13 bases remained unmatched. The CDR3 has 18 amino acids.

This clonotype was counted ten times or more. The genes are TRBV4-3 and TRBJ2-2; no reliable D call. Trimming took off 4 bases at V and 3 bases at J, with 3 bases between the two ends. Germline values: CDR1 LGHNA, CDR2 YSLEER. CDR3 length: 12 residues. CDR3 in DNA: TGCGCCAGCAGCCGCGACACCGGGGAGCTGTTTTTT. Encoded protein: CASSRDTGELFF.

In its sample, this clonotype was seen many times. The V call is TRBV12-5, the J call TRBJ2-7; a possible D gene is TRBD2 (5 bases). This CDR3 has 12 amino acids. V was clipped by 1 base and J by 4 bases, with 5 bases between them. Germline assignment: CDR1 LGHNT and CDR2 FRNRAP. CDR3 DNA: TGTGCTAGTGGTTTGGCGGGGTACGAGCAGTACTTC. Amino acids: CASGLAGYEQYF.

This clonotype was found many times. The rearrangement uses TRBV28 and TRBJ1-5, with 10 bases aligning to TRBD1. V shed 5 bases and J 6 bases; nucleotides not matched to a gene: 4. CDR1 is MDHEN, CDR2 SYDVKM, per germline. The CDR3 contains 14 residues. The CDR3 DNA sequence: TGTGCCAGCAGTGACGGACAGGGGGTTCAGCCCCAGCATTTT. Translated: CASSDGQGVQPQHF.

This clonotype was seen many times. This chain connects TRBV4-3 to TRBJ2-2; no clear D. The CDR3 sequence is 17 residues long. CDR1 LGHNA and CDR2 YSLEER come from the germline V gene. Trimming took off 0 bases at V and 0 bases at J, with 11 bases between the two ends. Here the CDR3 DNA reads TGCGCCAGCAGCCAAGAAGGGTCTCGGGCGAACACCGGGGAGCTGTTTTTT. Its protein is CASSQEGSRANTGELFF.

This clonotype was seen many times. V is TRBV20-1 and J is TRBJ2-7; no firm D call. The CDR3 has 11 residues. V gave up 3 bases and J gave up 12 bases, with 15 bases separating them. Germline CDR1 reads DFQATT; CDR2 reads SNEGSKA (reference sequence). CDR3 in amino acids: CSASHDSGLYF. In DNA form, the CDR3 reads TGCAGTGCTAGCCATGATTCTGGTCTGTACTTC.

This clonotype came up many times. Mismatch with germline at one junction end may stem from a read error. The rearrangement links TRBV14 to TRBJ2-3; D remains unclear. The CDR3 extends over 16 amino acids. Germline CDR1 reads SGHDN; CDR2 reads FVKESK. In DNA form, the CDR3 reads TGTGCCAGCAGCCAAGGGGCCCATTTCGCCGTAGATCCGCAGTATTTT. Translation: CASSQGAHFAVDPQYF.

This clonotype has just a few counts. The gene calls are TRBV20-1 and TRBJ2-7, with 8 positions matching TRBD1. The CDR3 is 15 residues long. Germline assignment: CDR1 DFQATT and CDR2 SNEGSKA (reference sequence). With V trimmed by 5 bases and J by 2 bases, 11 bases remained unmatched. CDR3 bases: TGCAGTGCTTCTACTCCGGGACAGGCCACCTACGAGCAGTACTTC. Protein product: CSASTPGQATYEQYF.

This clonotype was seen repeatedly, ten times or more. This chain links TRBV12-3 or TRBV12-4 with TRBJ2-1; no definite D call. The CDR3 is 13 amino acids. The V and J ends lost 5 bases and 4 bases respectively, with 9 bases between them. CDR3 in DNA: TGTGCCAGCAGTGCCCTAGGGTACAATGAGCAGTTCTTC. Its translation is CASSALGYNEQFF.

This clonotype was found a few times. This chain joins TRBV25-1 and TRBJ2-3; D is ambiguous. Trimming shortened V by 0 bases and J by 2 bases, and 9 bases separated the two germline ends. The length of the CDR3 is 15 residues. CDR1 and CDR2 (germline): MGHDK, SYGVNS. The CDR3 loop reads CASSEYYVHTDTQYF. DNA of the CDR3: TGTGCCAGCAGTGAATATTACGTCCACACAGATACGCAGTATTTT. Full variable domain (missing parts from reference TRBV25-1 and TRBJ2-3): EADIYQTPRYLVIGTGKKITLECSQTMGHDKMYWYQQDPGMELHLIHYSYGVNSTEKGDLSSESTVSRIRTEHFPLTLESARPSHTSQYLCASSEYYVHTDTQYFGPGTRLTVL.

This clonotype was recorded many times. CDR3 sequence: CATGSGRNEKLFF. In DNA, the CDR3 is TGTGCCACCGGTTCGGGCCGCAATGAAAAACTGTTTTTT. V is TRBV24-1 and J is TRBJ1-4; D ambiguous. Germline V gene lookup returns CDR1 KGHDR and CDR2 SFDVKD. Trimming shortened V by 9 bases and J by 5 bases, and 12 bases separated the two germline ends. CDR3 length equals 13 residues.

This clonotype occurred many times. This chain uses TRBV29-1 with TRBJ2-7; D is tentatively TRBD1 or TRBD2 (5 bases each). Trimming took off 2 bases at V and 0 bases at J, with 17 bases between the two ends. Germline lookup yields CDR1 SQVTM and CDR2 ANQGSEA. The CDR3 sequence is 16 residues long. CDR3 DNA sequence: TGCAGCGTTGAATTTTATGAGGGGTCGAGCTCCTACGAGCAGTACTTC. Amino acids: CSVEFYEGSSSYEQYF.

This clonotype was seen repeatedly, ten times or more. The genes are TRBV4-2 and TRBJ1-2, with D possibly TRBD1 on 5 matching bases. The V gene lost 4 bases and the J gene lost 1 base, with 22 bases spanning the gap. There are 18 residues in the CDR3. CDR1 and CDR2 from the germline V gene are LGHNA and YNFKEQ. The CDR3 DNA reads TGTGCCAGCAGCCCGTTTTCCGGGACGCCCACCGTTAACTATGGCTACACCTTC. Translated: CASSPFSGTPTVNYGYTF.

V gene TRBV4-3 combines with J gene TRBJ2-1; 7 nucleotides align to TRBD2. Germline trimming cut 4 bases from V and 10 bases from J; bases unmatched to any gene: 7. The germline gives CDR1 LGHNA, CDR2 YSLEER. This CDR3 has 13 amino acids. The CDR3 sequence: CASSPWLAAEQFF. The CDR3 bases are TGCGCCAGCAGCCCATGGCTAGCGGCGGAGCAGTTCTTC.

This clonotype occurred many times. The chain combines TRBV12-5 with TRBJ1-3; weak D call: TRBD1 (5 bases). Germline V gene data show CDR1 as LGHNT and CDR2 as FRNRAP. Trimming cost V 6 bases and J 0 bases, with 12 bases left between them. The CDR3 extends over 15 amino acids. The CDR3, as DNA: TGTGCTAGTGGACTCTACAGGTACTCTGGAAACACCATATATTTT. Translated: CASGLYRYSGNTIYF.

This clonotype was detected ten times or more. The chain links TRBV28 to TRBJ2-3; TRBD2 agrees at 13 bases. The CDR3 covers 17 residues. The V gene's germline CDR1 is MDHEN and CDR2 SYDVKM. Unmatched junction bases numbered 9, after V lost 6 bases and J lost 3 bases. CDR3 amino acids: CASSRGLAGVRTDTQYF. The CDR3 DNA reads as TGTGCCAGCAGCCGAGGACTAGCGGGAGTACGAACAGATACGCAGTATTTT. Full variable domain (outside the CDR3, taken from reference TRBV28 and TRBJ2-3): DVKVTQSSRYLVKRTGEKVFLECVQDMDHENMFWYRQDPGLGLRLIYFSYDVKMKEKGDIPEGYSVSREKKERFSLILESASTNQTSMYLCASSRGLAGVRTDTQYFGPGTRLTVL.

There are many counts of this clonotype. The V and J genes are TRBV7-9 and TRBJ2-4; TRBD1 aligns across 9 bases. The CDR3 is made up of 16 amino acids. V lost 4 bases, J lost 0 bases, and 4 bases stayed unmatched. Looked up from germline, CDR1 is SEHNR and CDR2 is FQNEAQ (reference sequence). The CDR3 coding sequence is TGTGCCAGCAGCTCAGGGGACAGGGAAGCCAAAAACATTCAGTACTTC. Its protein is CASSSGDREAKNIQYF.

This clonotype was seen many times. The CDR3 loop reads CASSPTALETQYF. The CDR3 DNA reads TGTGCCAGCAGCCCTACGGCTCTGGAGACCCAGTACTTC. The chain uses TRBV7-8 and TRBJ2-5; unclear D gene. The germline CDR1 and CDR2 sequences are SGHVS and FQNEAQ. CDR3 length equals 13 residues. V shed 5 bases and J shed 5 bases, with 12 bases lying between them. The full variable domain, rest sourced from reference TRBV7-8 and TRBJ2-5, is GAGVSQSPRYKVAKRGQDVALRCDPISGHVSLFWYQQALGQGPEFLTYFQNEAQLDKSGLPSDRFFAERPEGSVSTLKIQRTQQEDSAVYLCASSPTALETQYFGPGTRLLVL.